These T cell receptor beta chains were read from a single sample in a study of long-term antiretroviral therapy in people with HIV. The method was immunoSEQ multiplex PCR; TCRdb's version includes in-frame clones alone and lacks a portion of them. The profile covers about 20,000 clones, with around 92% appearing a single time and around 7.7% taken by the ten largest. The specimen comprised unsorted PBMCs, sampled 4.4 years after starting antiretroviral therapy. These TCRs come from a woman in her fifties or sixties with HIV. Each CDR3 is given without its conserved first and last residue.

j_call: TRBJ1-6
cdr3_length: 11
v_call: TRBV5-5
cdr3_aa: ASSLQGNSPLH

j_call: TRBJ2-7
cdr3_length: 13
v_call: TRBV19
cdr3_aa: ASSPTGTGRYEQY

j_call: TRBJ2-7
cdr3_length: 14
v_call: TRBV11-2
cdr3_aa: ASSRTGSVVVGEQY

j_call: TRBJ2-3
cdr3_length: 13
v_call: TRBV7-3
cdr3_aa: ASSLNGGGTDTQY

j_call: TRBJ2-3
cdr3_length: 13
v_call: TRBV2
cdr3_aa: ASSGGGGNTDTQY

j_call: TRBJ2-2
cdr3_length: 14
v_call: TRBV11-2
cdr3_aa: ASSLFSGIRTGELF

j_call: TRBJ2-7
cdr3_length: 14
v_call: TRBV18
cdr3_aa: ASSPPQDTSSYEQY

j_call: TRBJ1-6
cdr3_length: 10
v_call: TRBV6-6
cdr3_aa: AVQGSNSPLH

j_call: TRBJ1-2
cdr3_length: 12
v_call: TRBV5-6
cdr3_aa: ASSTDRGNYGYT

j_call: TRBJ1-3
cdr3_length: 13
v_call: TRBV7-9
cdr3_aa: ASRPGRGSGNTIY

j_call: TRBJ2-3
cdr3_length: 12
v_call: TRBV6-6
cdr3_aa: ASSLIQGSDTQY

j_call: TRBJ1-1
cdr3_length: 13
v_call: TRBV4-1
cdr3_aa: ASSQSGRMNTEAF

j_call: TRBJ2-5
cdr3_length: 11
v_call: TRBV2
cdr3_aa: ASIRGGMETQY

j_call: TRBJ1-5
cdr3_length: 15
v_call: TRBV19
cdr3_aa: ASTARDRGRSNQPQH

j_call: TRBJ1-1
cdr3_length: 14
v_call: TRBV2
cdr3_aa: ASSVGGGGVNTEAF

j_call: TRBJ2-2
cdr3_length: 18
v_call: TRBV7-8
cdr3_aa: ASSPRGSSGGAGSTGELF

j_call: TRBJ1-5
cdr3_length: 12
v_call: TRBV6-4
cdr3_aa: ASSRLSGNQPQH

j_call: TRBJ2-5
cdr3_length: 11
v_call: TRBV6-5
cdr3_aa: ASSPGPQGTQY

j_call: TRBJ2-7
cdr3_length: 9
v_call: TRBV5-6
cdr3_aa: ASSQGYEQY

j_call: TRBJ1-1
cdr3_length: 10
v_call: TRBV29-1
cdr3_aa: SGGQGNTEAF

j_call: TRBJ2-2
cdr3_length: 14
v_call: TRBV6-1
cdr3_aa: ASSEAMGGRTGELF

j_call: TRBJ1-1
cdr3_length: 9
v_call: TRBV10-3
cdr3_aa: ATLKGTEAF

j_call: TRBJ1-6
cdr3_length: 13
v_call: TRBV30
cdr3_aa: AWIGQGLLNSPLH

j_call: TRBJ1-6
cdr3_length: 12
v_call: TRBV7-2
cdr3_aa: ASSLGDFMSPLH

j_call: TRBJ2-7
cdr3_length: 15
v_call: TRBV29-1
cdr3_aa: SVDFGTGGKGIYEQY

j_call: TRBJ1-5
cdr3_length: 13
v_call: TRBV2
cdr3_aa: ASRASSGANQPQH

j_call: TRBJ1-3
cdr3_length: 15
v_call: TRBV11-2
cdr3_aa: ASSLGGGHGSGNTIY

j_call: TRBJ2-3
cdr3_length: 12
v_call: TRBV5-1
cdr3_aa: ASSLTSGTDTQY

j_call: TRBJ2-7
cdr3_length: 14
v_call: TRBV6-6
cdr3_aa: ASTYSGGGGSYEQY

j_call: TRBJ1-1
cdr3_length: 15
v_call: TRBV18
cdr3_aa: ASSPIRLGSLNTEAF

j_call: TRBJ1-5
cdr3_length: 13
v_call: TRBV4-1
cdr3_aa: ASSYEDREFQPQH

j_call: TRBJ1-5
cdr3_length: 14
v_call: TRBV4-1
cdr3_aa: ASSQGGGHSNQPQH

j_call: TRBJ2-1
cdr3_length: 12
v_call: TRBV30
cdr3_aa: AWSDRGGAVKQF

j_call: TRBJ2-7
cdr3_length: 6
v_call: TRBV6-1
cdr3_aa: ASSYRS

j_call: TRBJ1-4
cdr3_length: 12
v_call: TRBV6-5
cdr3_aa: ASSYRAGNEKLF

j_call: TRBJ2-1
cdr3_length: 12
v_call: TRBV2
cdr3_aa: ASRAVGGPGEQF

j_call: TRBJ2-1
cdr3_length: 13
v_call: TRBV9
cdr3_aa: ASSVVGQGTNEQF

j_call: TRBJ1-1
cdr3_length: 10
v_call: TRBV19
cdr3_aa: ASSSPVLEAF

j_call: TRBJ1-5
cdr3_length: 12
v_call: TRBV7-2
cdr3_aa: ASSLGQGNQPQH

j_call: TRBJ2-3
cdr3_length: 13
v_call: TRBV5-1
cdr3_aa: ASSWGTPSTDTQY

j_call: TRBJ2-1
cdr3_length: 16
v_call: TRBV27
cdr3_aa: ASSPRTSGGSSYNEQF

j_call: TRBJ2-7
cdr3_length: 12
v_call: TRBV7-9
cdr3_aa: ATSFPGPRDEQY

j_call: TRBJ1-1
cdr3_length: 13
v_call: TRBV5-1
cdr3_aa: ASSLGQGANTEAF

j_call: TRBJ2-6
cdr3_length: 14
v_call: TRBV30
cdr3_aa: AWTPGTGFWANVLT

j_call: TRBJ2-1
cdr3_length: 10
v_call: TRBV19
cdr3_aa: ASSTLAGGQF

j_call: TRBJ2-5
cdr3_length: 12
v_call: TRBV5-1
cdr3_aa: ASSLAWDQETQY

j_call: TRBJ1-1
cdr3_length: 13
v_call: TRBV7-3
cdr3_aa: ASSVQGPMNTEAF

j_call: TRBJ1-6
cdr3_length: 14
v_call: TRBV27
cdr3_aa: ASRFGVAGSSSPLH

j_call: TRBJ1-3
cdr3_length: 15
v_call: TRBV15
cdr3_aa: ATSRGSGGRSGNTIY

j_call: TRBJ2-7
cdr3_length: 12
v_call: TRBV19
cdr3_aa: ASSMRGASYEQY

j_call: TRBJ2-7
cdr3_length: 11
v_call: TRBV2
cdr3_aa: ASIRLAGYEQY

j_call: TRBJ2-1
cdr3_length: 14
v_call: TRBV7-6
cdr3_aa: ASSLFTSGGYNEQF

j_call: TRBJ1-1
cdr3_length: 13
v_call: TRBV6-6
cdr3_aa: ASSSRYRDRVKAF

j_call: TRBJ1-1
cdr3_length: 15
v_call: TRBV5-6
cdr3_aa: ASSRRTERLMNTEAF

j_call: TRBJ1-2
cdr3_length: 12
v_call: TRBV6-6
cdr3_aa: ASSSRDSVYGYT